This T cell receptor (beta chain) came from a study of lymphopenia after photon versus proton radiotherapy. Study-wide points: Post-nadir TCR diversity decline inversely tracked overall survival among those who died. Authors raise, but do not show, better survival with proton therapy. After lymphocyte nadir, photon-treated repertoires showed oligoclonal expansion, especially CD8+ Temra.

The data were produced by immunoSEQ multiplex PCR, yet TCRdb's version contains in-frame clones alone and is incomplete. The sample includes 55,000 to 85,000 clones, roughly 92% of them seen just once. There are 15 residues in the CDR3. Trimming left V 0 bases short and J 10 bases short, with 16 bases between. Per the germline V gene, CDR1 is SGHAT and CDR2 is FQNNGV. On this clone itself: No antigen is known for it.

The chain has TRBV11-2 and TRBJ2-1; D is perhaps TRBD1 (5 bases). The sequence was collected from a middle-aged woman with cholangiocarcinoma. The material sequenced was peripheral blood, taken from a patient treated with photon-based radiotherapy. The CDR3 reads CASSLEVGAPVEQFF. The CDR3 DNA reads as TGTGCCAGCAGCTTAGAGGTAGGGGCCCCGGTCGAGCAGTTCTTC.